This T cell receptor (beta chain) came from a study of T cell responses to AZD1222 COVID-19 vaccine. Study-wide background: Second-dose intervals of approximately 4 or approximately 12 weeks were pooled.

Germline CDR1 SEHNR, CDR2 FQNEAQ (reference sequence). This CDR3 is built from 15 residues. Unmatched junction bases numbered 7, after V lost 4 bases and J lost 9 bases. Some clones are missing from TCRdb's copy, which holds only in-frame ones; the method was immunoSEQ multiplex PCR. The repertoire holds 160,000 or so clones, less than 90% seen once, with 1.5% to 2% in the top ten. Findings of the study overall: Donors in the cohort were predominantly white British and more often female, and clonal diversity was possibly underestimated.

This clone was recorded a few times. No antigen is known for it. This receptor was taken from an adult in good health. V is TRBV7-9 and J is TRBJ2-1; 12 nucleotides align to TRBD2. This sample comprised peripheral blood, obtained on day 0 of AZD1222 vaccination. CDR3 residues: CASSSRLAGALEQFF. The DNA of the CDR3 is TGTGCCAGCAGCTCCCGACTAGCGGGAGCACTTGAGCAGTTCTTC.